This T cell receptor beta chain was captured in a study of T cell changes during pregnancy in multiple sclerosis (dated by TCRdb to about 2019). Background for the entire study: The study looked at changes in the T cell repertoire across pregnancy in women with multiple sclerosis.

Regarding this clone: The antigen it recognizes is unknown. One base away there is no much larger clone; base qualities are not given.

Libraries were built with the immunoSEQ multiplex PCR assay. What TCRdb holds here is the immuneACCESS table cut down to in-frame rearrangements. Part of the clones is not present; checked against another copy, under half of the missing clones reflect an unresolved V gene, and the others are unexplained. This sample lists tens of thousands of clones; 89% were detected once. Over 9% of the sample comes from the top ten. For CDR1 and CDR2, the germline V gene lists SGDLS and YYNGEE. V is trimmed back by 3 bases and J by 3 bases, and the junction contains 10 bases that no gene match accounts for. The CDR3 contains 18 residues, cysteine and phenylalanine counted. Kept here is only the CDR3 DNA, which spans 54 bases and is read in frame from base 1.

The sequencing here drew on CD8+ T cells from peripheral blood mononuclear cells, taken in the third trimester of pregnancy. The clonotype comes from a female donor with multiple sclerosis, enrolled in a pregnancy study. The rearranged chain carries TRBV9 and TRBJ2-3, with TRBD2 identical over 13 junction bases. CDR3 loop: CASSGHETLAGGTDTQYF. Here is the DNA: TGTGCCAGCAGCGGCCACGAAACACTAGCGGGGGGGACAGATACGCAGTATTTT.